Below, one T cell receptor (beta chain) is given with its context. This sample was taken from a study of PD-L1 blockade in urothelial cancer. This CDR3 has 14 amino acids. CDR1 and CDR2 from the germline V gene are SGHRS and YFSETQ. Trimming left V 2 bases short and J 3 bases short, with 9 bases between. Time point: peripheral blood 6 weeks after treatment start. Clones were sequenced by immunoSEQ multiplex PCR, and TCRdb holds only the in-frame ones, with some missing. The table includes around 100,000 clones, approximately 89% detected once. Here the sequenced sample was PBMCs, taken around atezolizumab (anti-PD-L1) treatment. This chain connects TRBV5-1 to TRBJ2-1; perhaps TRBD1 as D (5 bases). This clonotype was sampled from a man in his fifties or sixties with urothelial cancer. The CDR3 DNA is TGCGCCAGCAGCTTAGCGACAGACTACAATGAGCAGTTCTTC. Its protein is CASSLATDYNEQFF.